The 9 T cell receptor beta chains below come from one sample, sequenced in a study of T cell changes during pregnancy in multiple sclerosis (dated by TCRdb to between 2019 and 2020). The library was obtained by the immunoSEQ multiplex PCR assay. Not all clones reach the TCRdb copy of this immuneACCESS table, which keeps in-frame sequences only. Checked studies attribute under half of the gap to unresolved V genes and leave the rest unexplained. For this sample there are approximately 69,000 clones; around nine tenths appear just once. The ten most abundant clones make up 2% to 2.5% of the sample. The sequences come from peripheral blood, collected in the second trimester of pregnancy. These receptors originate from a female donor in good health, enrolled as a control in a pregnancy study.

V is TRBV7-3 and J is TRBJ2-1, with D maybe TRBD1 (6 bases). Germline loops: CDR1 SGHTA, CDR2 FQGTGA. The CDR3 covers 16 residues. With 5 bases removed from V and 5 bases from J, the gap between germline ends came to 19 bases. The CDR3 sequence is CASSRTPRQANNEQFF. CDR3 coding DNA: TGTGCCAGCAGCCGCACCCCACGACAGGCGAACAATGAGCAGTTCTTC.

A note on this clone: Other DNA sequences in this sample translate to the same CDR3. The chain links TRBV5-1 to TRBJ1-1, with 9 bases matching TRBD1. Per germline, CDR1 SGHRS and CDR2 YFSETQ. The V gene end was trimmed by 5 bases and the J gene end by 5 bases; junction bases not matched to a gene: 7. This CDR3 is built from 14 residues. CDR3 coding DNA: TGCGCCAGCAGGGGGGACAGGGTGATTACTGAAGCTTTCTTT. This gives the protein CASRGDRVITEAFF.

The V gene is TRBV18, the J gene TRBJ1-1; perhaps TRBD1 as D (6 bases). The CDR3 contains 13 residues. V shed 6 bases and J shed 0 bases, with 8 bases lying between them. Germline CDR1 reads KGHSH; CDR2 reads LQKENI. This CDR3 reads CASSRTVNTEAFF. CDR3 coding DNA: TGTGCCAGCTCGAGGACAGTGAACACTGAAGCTTTCTTT. The full variable domain, with the rest looked up from reference TRBV18 and TRBJ1-1, is NAGVMQNPRHLVRRRGQEARLRCSPMKGHSHVYWYRQLPEEGLKFMVYLQKENIIDESGMPKERFSAEFPKEGPSILRIQQVVRGDSAAYFCASSRTVNTEAFFGQGTRLTVV.

The chain couples TRBV5-1 to TRBJ2-3; D might be TRBD1 (6 bases). The CDR3 contains 16 residues. V lost 1 base, J lost 1 base, and 13 bases lay in between. The germline V gene encodes CDR1 SGHRS and CDR2 YFSETQ. CDR3 DNA sequence: TGCGCCAGCAGCTTGCAAGGGGGTCCGGGCACAGATACGCAGTATTTT. Translation: CASSLQGGPGTDTQYF.

This clone was seen once. The rearrangement uses TRBV6-1 and TRBJ1-5; TRBD1 aligns across 11 bases. Trimming at V came to 4 bases and at J to 6 bases, leaving 5 bases not matched to a gene. The germline V gene has CDR1 MNHNS and CDR2 SASEGT. The CDR3 is 15 residues long. The CDR3 loop is CASSGGTGGGQPQHF. CDR3 DNA sequence: TGTGCCAGCAGTGGCGGGACAGGGGGTGGTCAGCCCCAGCATTTT.

This clone was counted a single time. The chain is built from TRBV28 and TRBJ1-6; D possibly corresponds to TRBD1 (6 bases). Trimming took 7 bases from V and 8 from J, leaving 6 bases between them. In germline, CDR1 is MDHEN, CDR2 SYDVKM. The CDR3 loop spans 11 amino acids. The CDR3 region is CASKGDSPLHF. CDR3 bases: TGTGCCAGCAAGGGGGATTCACCCCTCCACTTT.

The chain uses TRBV6-4 and TRBJ2-1, with 11 bases aligning to TRBD2. The CDR3 totals 15 residues. CDR1 MRHNA and CDR2 SNTAGT come from the germline V gene. V trimming: 5 bases; J trimming: 3 bases; junction bases outside the gene matches: 3. The chain's CDR3 is CASSSLAGDYNEQFF. The CDR3 DNA reads as TGTGCCAGCAGTTCACTAGCGGGGGACTACAATGAGCAGTTCTTC.

The V gene is TRBV4-3, the J gene TRBJ2-3; 10 nucleotides align to TRBD2. The CDR3 totals 15 residues. CDR1 is LGHNA and CDR2 is YSLEER in the germline V gene. V lost 1 base, J lost 4 bases, and 2 bases stayed unmatched. This CDR3 reads CASSQGSGGSDTQYF. The DNA of the CDR3 is TGCGCCAGCAGCCAAGGTAGCGGGGGGTCAGATACGCAGTATTTT.

The chain employs TRBV10-2 and TRBJ1-6, with D possibly TRBD1 on 5 matching bases. The germline V gene has CDR1 WSHSY and CDR2 SAAADI. Trimming stripped 7 bases from V and 9 bases from J, with 13 bases between. The CDR3 length is 13 residues. The CDR3 DNA follows: TGCGCCAGCACGTCAGGGCCAGGTTCACCCCTCCACTTT. Its translation is CASTSGPGSPLHF.